This T cell receptor beta chain was profiled in a study of CD8 T cells in ankylosing spondylitis. Study-wide findings and caveats: Existing reports had already noted some motif variants in reactive arthritis synovial fluid and blood.

Each CDR3 protein gets one entry after TCRdb re-called the 5' RACE reads with MiXCR. The sample includes about 13,000 distinct CDR3 sequences, 2.8% of them seen just once. As for this clonotype: Its cognate antigen is unknown.

V shed 6 bases and J shed 6 bases, with 19 bases lying between them. Looked up from germline, CDR1 is SGDLS and CDR2 is YYNGEE. The length of the CDR3 is 14 residues. Sequences were obtained from blood, either unsorted or a sorted T cell fraction (not recorded which). This clonotype was sampled from a male donor with ankylosing spondylitis or in good health (not recorded which). The V call is TRBV9, the J call TRBJ2-7; D may match TRBD1 or TRBD2 (5 bases each). As DNA, the CDR3 is TGTGCCAGCACAGTAGAGGGACCCAAAGGCGAGCAGTACTTC. Protein product: CASTVEGPKGEQYF.